Each of the 23 T cell receptor beta chains below was sequenced from the same sample in a study of T cell changes during pregnancy in multiple sclerosis. Repertoires were generated with immunoSEQ multiplex PCR, while TCRdb's copy carries only in-frame clones and drops some. The sample includes about 93,000 clones, approximately 92% of them seen just once. The sequences come from peripheral blood, collected after pregnancy. The receptors here all came from a female donor with multiple sclerosis, enrolled in a pregnancy study.

This rearrangement joins TRBV21-1 to TRBJ1-1. TRBV21-1 is a recognized pseudogene. This CDR3 has 15 amino acids. The CDR3 DNA follows: TGTGCCAGCAGCCCCCGGGGGGGGTTGCCCACTGAAGCTTTCTTT. Its protein product is CASSPRGGLPTEAFF.

The V call is TRBV19, the J call TRBJ2-1; 8 bases align to TRBD1. The CDR3 extends over 15 amino acids. The germline gives CDR1 LNHDA, CDR2 SQIVND (reference sequence). With V trimmed by 6 bases and J by 0 bases, 4 bases remained unmatched. The DNA for the CDR3 is TGTGCCAGTAGAGACAGGGGAAGCTCCTACAATGAGCAGTTCTTC. It is translated as CASRDRGSSYNEQFF. Combining the CDR3 with reference TRBV19 and TRBJ2-1 gives the whole variable domain DGGITQSPKYLFRKEGQNVTLSCEQNLNHDAMYWYRQDPGQGLRLIYYSQIVNDFQKGDIAEGYSVSREKKESFPLTVTSAQKNPTAFYLCASRDRGSSYNEQFFGPGTRLTVL.

The chain joins TRBV5-4 to TRBJ2-4, with D possibly being TRBD2 (6 bases). Trimming took 2 bases from V and 0 from J, leaving 9 bases between them. CDR3 size: 15 residues. The germline gives CDR1 SGHNT, CDR2 YYREEE (reference sequence). The DNA for the CDR3 is TGTGCCAGCAGCTTCATGGGACTAGCCAAAAACATTCAGTACTTC. As protein: CASSFMGLAKNIQYF.

This chain joins TRBV7-2 and TRBJ2-7, with D maybe TRBD2 (5 bases). Trimming took 3 bases from V and 3 from J, leaving 9 bases between them. The CDR3 runs 13 residues. Germline loops: CDR1 SGHTA, CDR2 FQGNSA. CDR3 amino acids: CASSFGLLYEQYF. In DNA form, the CDR3 reads TGTGCCAGCAGCTTTGGACTGCTCTACGAGCAGTACTTC.

The V gene is TRBV7-8, the J gene TRBJ2-2, with D possibly matching TRBD2 (6 bases). V lost 5 bases and J lost 6, with 16 bases in between. From germline, CDR1 is SGHVS and CDR2 FQNEAQ. This CDR3 comprises 15 residues. The CDR3 DNA sequence: TGTGCCAGCAGCCCCCCCCGACTAGTGGCCGGGGAGCTGTTTTTT. It is translated as CASSPPRLVAGELFF.

The J gene is TRBJ2-3, the V gene TRBV14, with D maybe TRBD2 (6 bases). The ends were cut back, 3 bases at V and 4 bases at J, with 17 bases in the middle. From germline, CDR1 is SGHDN and CDR2 FVKESK. The CDR3 contains 16 residues. The CDR3 DNA sequence: TGTGCCAGCAGCCAGGGGGGACTCCGGGGTTCAGATACGCAGTATTTT. The encoded protein is CASSQGGLRGSDTQYF. The full variable domain, completed using reference TRBV14 and TRBJ2-3, is EAGVTQFPSHSVIEKGQTVTLRCDPISGHDNLYWYRRVMGKEIKFLLHFVKESKQDESGMPNNRFLAERTGGTYSTLKVQPAELEDSGVYFCASSQGGLRGSDTQYFGPGTRLTVL.

This sequence joins TRBV6-6 and TRBJ2-2; 7 bases line up with TRBD2. The CDR3 loop spans 14 amino acids. Trimming took 2 bases from V and 5 from J; bases not matched to a gene: 2. CDR1 and CDR2 (germline): MNHNY, SVGAGI (reference sequence). The CDR3, as DNA: TGTGCCAGCAGTTACGGGGGGGAAACCGGGGAGCTGTTTTTT. Amino acids: CASSYGGETGELFF.

DNA of the CDR3: TGTGCCTGGAGCCCGACAGGCTATGGCTACACCTTC. Translating it yields CAWSPTGYGYTF. V usage is TRBV30 and J usage is TRBJ1-2; possibly TRBD1 for D (6 bases). The germline CDR1 and CDR2 sequences are GTSNPN and SVGIG (reference sequence). This CDR3 comprises 12 residues. With 3 bases removed from V and 4 bases from J, the gap between germline ends came to 9 bases. The full variable domain, completed using reference TRBV30 and TRBJ1-2, is SQTIHQWPATLVQPVGSPLSLECTVEGTSNPNLYWYRQAAGRGLQLLFYSVGIGQISSEVPQNLSASRPQDRQFILSSKKLLLSDSGFYLCAWSPTGYGYTFGSGTRLTVV.

The V call is TRBV9, the J call TRBJ2-2; tentative D call: TRBD2 (6 bases). The CDR3 consists of 15 residues. V lost 1 base and J 7 bases, leaving 14 bases between the germline ends. Germline CDR1 SGDLS, CDR2 YYNGEE. CDR3 bases: TGTGCCAGCAGCGTAAAATGGGGGGTCGGCGGGGAGCTGTTTTTT. Translated, it gives CASSVKWGVGGELFF.

Points on this clone: At one of its ends the junction is not consistent with the germline gene, which may arise from a read error. The chain carries TRBV10-2 and TRBJ1-4, with 8 bases that match TRBD1. Germline V CDR1 and CDR2: WSHSY, SAAADI. This CDR3 region has 15 residues. The CDR3 nucleotides read TGCGCCACCAGTGGACAGGGACCAACTAATGAAAAACTGTTTTTT. Protein: CATSGQGPTNEKLFF.

The table lists this clone with a few counts. The rearrangement links TRBV4-1 to TRBJ1-5, with D hard to call. Per the germline V gene, CDR1 is MGHRA and CDR2 is YSYEKL. Deletions cut 0 bases from V and 4 bases from J, with 7 bases between. The CDR3 consists of 14 residues. Here the CDR3 reads CASSQERENQPQHF. The CDR3 DNA reads as TGCGCCAGCAGCCAAGAGAGGGAAAATCAGCCCCAGCATTTT.

This rearrangement joins TRBV19 to TRBJ1-3; D call uncertain. Germline V gene data show CDR1 as LNHDA and CDR2 as SQIVND (reference sequence). V was cut by 2 bases and J by 0 bases, with 8 bases left in between. The CDR3 covers 15 residues. The CDR3, as DNA: TGTGCCAGTAGTATACAGGTCCTCTCTGGAAACACCATATATTTT. It translates to CASSIQVLSGNTIYF.

The chain joins TRBV18 to TRBJ2-6; 12 positions match TRBD2. Per the germline V gene, CDR1 is KGHSH and CDR2 is LQKENI. This CDR3 is built from 18 residues. V was clipped by 3 bases and J by 0 bases; unmatched bases: 3. In nucleotides, the CDR3 is TGTGCCAGCTCACCTCCGGGACTAGCGGGCTCTGGGGCCAACGTCCTGACTTTC. Translated, it gives CASSPPGLAGSGANVLTF.

The chain has TRBV7-2 and TRBJ1-3; the D is unclear. Germline V gene data show CDR1 as SGHTA and CDR2 as FQGNSA. V was shortened by 0 bases and J by 0 bases, with 6 bases between the two germline ends. This CDR3 has 15 amino acids. This chain's CDR3 is CASSLATSSGNTIYF. Here the CDR3 DNA reads TGTGCCAGCAGCTTAGCGACAAGCTCTGGAAACACCATATATTTT.

The rearrangement links TRBV2 to TRBJ2-7, with 11 bases lining up with TRBD2. CDR1 is SNHLY and CDR2 is FYNNEI in the germline V gene. The CDR3 spans 14 residues. Losses at the gene ends were 6 bases for V and 4 bases for J; bases not matched to a gene: 5. The DNA of the CDR3 is TGTGCCAGCAGAGAACTAGCGGGAGTTTACGAGCAGTACTTC. Translating gives CASRELAGVYEQYF. The full variable domain, rest sourced from reference TRBV2 and TRBJ2-7, is EPEVTQTPSHQVTQMGQEVILRCVPISNHLYFYWYRQILGQKVEFLVSFYNNEISEKSEIFDDQFSVERPDGSNFTLKIRSTKLEDSAMYFCASRELAGVYEQYFGPGTRLTVT.

This chain joins TRBV6-6 and TRBJ2-1, with 7 nucleotides matching TRBD1. This CDR3 is 15 amino acids long. The V gene end was trimmed by 5 bases and the J gene end by 0 bases; junction bases not matched to a gene: 4. Looked up from germline, CDR1 is MNHNY and CDR2 is SVGAGI (reference sequence). CDR3 region: CASSKGQDSYNEQFF. CDR3 nucleotides: TGTGCCAGCAGTAAAGGACAGGACTCCTACAATGAGCAGTTCTTC.

This clone has only one observation. This sequence joins TRBV7-2 and TRBJ2-7, with D possibly matching TRBD1 (6 bases). The V and J ends lost 4 bases and 1 base respectively, with 14 bases between them. The CDR3 totals 15 residues. The germline V gene encodes CDR1 SGHTA and CDR2 FQGNSA. This chain's CDR3 is CASSSPGQRSYEQYF. CDR3 bases: TGTGCCAGCAGCTCCCCCGGACAGCGTTCCTACGAGCAGTACTTC.

The chain employs TRBV5-6 and TRBJ2-7, with 8 bases lining up with TRBD2. In germline, CDR1 is SGHDT, CDR2 YYEEEE. The ends lost 1 base at V and 3 bases at J; junction bases unmatched: 6. The CDR3 spans 15 residues. Here the CDR3 reads CASSLRGGAFYEQYF. The CDR3, as DNA: TGTGCCAGCAGCTTGCGGGGGGGGGCTTTCTACGAGCAGTACTTC.

The count of this clone is one. Here the CDR3 reads CASSHGRSGRVREQFF. The CDR3 DNA follows: TGTGCCAGCAGCCACGGTAGGAGCGGGAGGGTTCGAGAGCAGTTCTTC. The chain couples TRBV4-2 to TRBJ2-1; the match to TRBD2 covers 10 bases. CDR3 length equals 16 residues. The V gene's germline CDR1 is LGHNA and CDR2 YNFKEQ. V was pared by 3 bases and J by 10 bases, with 12 bases of the junction left unmatched.

J is TRBJ2-2 and V is TRBV5-4; 8 bases are shared with TRBD2. V trimming: 7 bases; J trimming: 0 bases; junction bases outside the gene matches: 11. This CDR3 has 17 residues. Germline-derived CDR1 and CDR2 are SGHNT and YYREEE (reference sequence). CDR3 loop: CASHESAGGSNTGELFF. The CDR3 DNA is TGTGCCAGCCATGAATCCGCGGGGGGATCGAACACCGGGGAGCTGTTTTTT.

The V call is TRBV12-5, the J call TRBJ2-7; 10 nucleotides line up with TRBD1. V shed 6 bases, J shed 4 bases, and the junction held 6 bases outside the gene matches. This CDR3 spans 14 amino acids. Germline V gene data show CDR1 as LGHNT and CDR2 as FRNRAP. Written as DNA, the CDR3 is TGTGCTAGTGGAACCGGGACAGGGGTATACGAGCAGTACTTC. It yields the protein CASGTGTGVYEQYF.

The chain recombines TRBV27 with TRBJ1-2; 12 nucleotides line up with TRBD1. The CDR3 spans 15 residues. With V trimmed by 5 bases and J by 3 bases, 4 bases remained unmatched. Germline V gene data show CDR1 as MNHEY and CDR2 as SMNVEV (reference sequence). The CDR3, as DNA: TGTGCCAGCAGTCTGGGACAGGGGGCTGACTATGGCTACACCTTC. It is translated as CASSLGQGADYGYTF.

This rearrangement joins TRBV11-1 to TRBJ2-2; weak D call: TRBD2 (6 bases). Germline values: CDR1 SGHAT, CDR2 FQDESV (reference sequence). The CDR3 is made up of 14 amino acids. Trimming pared 2 bases from V and 5 bases from J, leaving 9 bases between. CDR3 nucleotide sequence: TGTGCCAGCAGCTTATTCGGGGGTACCGGGGAGCTGTTTTTT. Its protein is CASSLFGGTGELFF. The variable domain in full, with the rest retrieved from reference TRBV11-1 and TRBJ2-2, is EAEVAQSPRYKITEKSQAVAFWCDPISGHATLYWYRQILGQGPELLVQFQDESVVDDSQLPKDRFSAERLKGVDSTLKIQPAELGDSAMYLCASSLFGGTGELFFGEGSRLTVL.